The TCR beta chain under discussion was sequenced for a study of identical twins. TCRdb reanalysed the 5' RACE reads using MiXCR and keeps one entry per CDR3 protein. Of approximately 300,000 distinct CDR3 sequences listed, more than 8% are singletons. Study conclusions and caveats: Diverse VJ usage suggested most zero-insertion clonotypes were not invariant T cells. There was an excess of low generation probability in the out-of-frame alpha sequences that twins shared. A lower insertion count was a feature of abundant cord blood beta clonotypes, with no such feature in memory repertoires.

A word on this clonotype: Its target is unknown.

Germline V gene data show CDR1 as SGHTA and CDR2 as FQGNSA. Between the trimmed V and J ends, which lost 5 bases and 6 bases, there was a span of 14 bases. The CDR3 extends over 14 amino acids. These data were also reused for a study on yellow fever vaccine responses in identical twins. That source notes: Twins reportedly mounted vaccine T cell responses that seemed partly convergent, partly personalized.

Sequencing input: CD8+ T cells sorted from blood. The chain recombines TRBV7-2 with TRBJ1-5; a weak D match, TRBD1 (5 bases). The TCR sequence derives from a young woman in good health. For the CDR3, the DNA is TGTGCCAGCAGCCAAGGACTGGGGGGTCAGCCCCAGCATTTT. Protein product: CASSQGLGGQPQHF.